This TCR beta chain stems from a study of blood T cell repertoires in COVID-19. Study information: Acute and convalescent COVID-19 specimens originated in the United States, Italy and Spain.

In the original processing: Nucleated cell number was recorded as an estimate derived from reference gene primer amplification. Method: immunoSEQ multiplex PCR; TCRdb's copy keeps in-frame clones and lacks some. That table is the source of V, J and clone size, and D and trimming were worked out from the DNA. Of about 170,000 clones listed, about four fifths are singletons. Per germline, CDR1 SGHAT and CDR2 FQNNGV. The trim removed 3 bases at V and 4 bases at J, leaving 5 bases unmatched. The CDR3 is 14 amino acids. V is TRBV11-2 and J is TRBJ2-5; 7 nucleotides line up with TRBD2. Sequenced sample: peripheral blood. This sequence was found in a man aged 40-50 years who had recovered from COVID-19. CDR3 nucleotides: TGTGCCAGCAGCTTTTACAGCGGGGCAGAGACCCAGTACTTC. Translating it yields CASSFYSGAETQYF.